The rows below give T cell receptor beta chains drawn from one sample of a study of cytomegalovirus exposure and HLA in healthy donors. Libraries were prepared by immunoSEQ multiplex PCR; TCRdb keeps only in-frame clonotypes and omits some of them. This table has under 200,000 clones, over 60% appearing once. The sample comprised PBMCs. These receptors originate from a middle-aged man in good health and CMV-seronegative. CDR3s include the opening cysteine and the closing phenylalanine or tryptophan. A D gene is named only where the DNA matches it firmly. Expanded clones get a size class; other rows say once, few or many, or leave the size out.

v_call	clone_size	j_call	d_call	cdr3_nt	cdr3_aa
TRBV29-1	NA	TRBJ1-4	TRBD1	TGCAGCGTTCTAAGACAGGGGGAAGAGGAAAAACTGTTTTTT	CSVLRQGEEEKLFF
TRBV15	NA	TRBJ2-2	TRBD2	TGTGCCACCAGCGGAGCGGGGGACGCCCCAAAAAACACCGGGGAGCTGTTTTTT	CATSGAGDAPKNTGELFF
TRBV20-1	NA	TRBJ2-3	NA	TGCAGTGCTAGAAGCGGCGATACGCAGTATTTT	CSARSGDTQYF
TRBV4-3	NA	TRBJ1-3	TRBD1	TGCGCCAGCAGCCAGCAGGCCAAAACAGGGGGAGTACTGAGCTCTGGAAACACCATATATTTT	CASSQQAKTGGVLSSGNTIYF
TRBV7-2	NA	TRBJ2-5	TRBD2	TGTGCCAGCAGCCCTGCGGTCACTAGCGTACAAGAGACCCAGTACTTC	CASSPAVTSVQETQYF
TRBV21-1	NA	TRBJ2-2	NA	TGTGCCAGCAGCAAAAGGCCGGGGTGGGGCGGGGAGCTGTTTTTT	CASSKRPGWGGELFF
TRBV5-1	NA	TRBJ1-3	NA	TGCGCCAGCAGCGCCGGGGGGGGCTTCTCTGGAAACACCATATATTTT	CASSAGGGFSGNTIYF
TRBV7-2	NA	TRBJ2-7	NA	TGTGCCAGCAGCTCTGGTAACGCCTACGAGCAGTACTTC	CASSSGNAYEQYF
TRBV7-3	NA	TRBJ2-2	TRBD2	TGTGCCAGCAGTTTAAGCGGGAGCGGGGCCGGGGAGCTGTTTTTT	CASSLSGSGAGELFF
TRBV4-3	NA	TRBJ2-7	TRBD1	TGCGCCAGCAGCCAAGAAGGGACAGGGTCAAGCTCCTACGAGCAGTACTTC	CASSQEGTGSSSYEQYF
TRBV4-3	NA	TRBJ1-2	TRBD1	TGCGCCAGCAGCCAAGAGGCCGACAGGGGGGATGGCTACACCTTC	CASSQEADRGDGYTF
TRBV7-6	NA	TRBJ2-1	NA	TGTGCCAGCAGCTTAAATTTGCGCGTTTCCGAGGGTGAGCAGTTCTTC	CASSLNLRVSEGEQFF
TRBV6-5	NA	TRBJ2-7	NA	TGTGCCGCCCTTAGGAGGGCCAGAAAATCCTACGAGCAGTACTTC	CAALRRARKSYEQYF
TRBV11-2	NA	TRBJ1-4	TRBD1	TGTGCCAGCAGCTCGAACGGGGGGACAGGGGATGAAAAACTGTTTTTT	CASSSNGGTGDEKLFF
TRBV4-3	few	TRBJ1-1	TRBD1	TGCGCCAGCAGCCAAGAGGGGGCAGGGGGCACTGAAGCTTTCTTT	CASSQEGAGGTEAFF
TRBV18	NA	TRBJ2-5	NA	TGTGCCAGCTCACCGGAGCAAGAGACCCAGTACTTC	CASSPEQETQYF
TRBV6-1	NA	TRBJ2-7	NA	TGTGCCAGCACAGGGGCCTACTACGAGCAGTACTTC	CASTGAYYEQYF